This entry concerns a single TCR beta chain. Within the sample, other DNA sequences also encode this same CDR3. Libraries were prepared by immunoSEQ multiplex PCR; TCRdb keeps only in-frame clonotypes and omits some of them. The sample shows some 300,000 clones, about 91% of them seen only once. The sample is drawn from a study of blood T cell repertoires in COVID-19. Study context: Samples taken during acute and convalescent COVID-19 were collected in the United States, Italy and Spain.

Looked up from germline, CDR1 is SGHRS and CDR2 is YFSETQ. The CDR3 spans 14 residues. Trimming pared 0 bases from V and 0 bases from J, leaving 6 bases between. The sequenced material came from peripheral blood. The source is a woman aged 25 to 45 who had recovered from COVID-19. V and J are TRBV5-1 and TRBJ2-5; possible D gene TRBD2, 5 bases. CDR3 sequence: CASSLGGYQETQYF. CDR3 bases: TGCGCCAGCAGCTTGGGCGGGTACCAAGAGACCCAGTACTTC.